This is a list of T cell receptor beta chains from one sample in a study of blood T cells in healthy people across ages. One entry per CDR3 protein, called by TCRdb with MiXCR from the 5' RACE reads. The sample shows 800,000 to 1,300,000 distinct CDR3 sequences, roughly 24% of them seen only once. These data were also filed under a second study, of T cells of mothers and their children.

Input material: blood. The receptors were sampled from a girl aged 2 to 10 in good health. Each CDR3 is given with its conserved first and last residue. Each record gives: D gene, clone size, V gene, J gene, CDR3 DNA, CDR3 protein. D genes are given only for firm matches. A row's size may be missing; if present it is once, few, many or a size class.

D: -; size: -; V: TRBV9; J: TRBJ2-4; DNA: TGTGCCAGCAGCGTAAGCTCGACACTAGGCAAAAACATTCAGTACTTC; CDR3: CASSVSSTLGKNIQYF
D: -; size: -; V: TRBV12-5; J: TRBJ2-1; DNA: TGTGCTAGTGAGTGGGGCGACAATGAGCAGTTCTTC; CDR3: CASEWGDNEQFF
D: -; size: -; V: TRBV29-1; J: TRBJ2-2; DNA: TGCAGCGTTGGAGTTTCGAACACCGGGGAGCTGTTTTTT; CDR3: CSVGVSNTGELFF
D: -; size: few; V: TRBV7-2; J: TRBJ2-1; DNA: TGTGCCAGCAGCTTTGGGGGCGGGGGCGTCTCCTACAATGAGCAGTTCTTC; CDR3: CASSFGGGGVSYNEQFF
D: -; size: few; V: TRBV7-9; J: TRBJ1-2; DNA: TGTGCCAGCAGCTCCTCTCAAGGGACCTGGAGTTTTGGCTACACCTTC; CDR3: CASSSSQGTWSFGYTF
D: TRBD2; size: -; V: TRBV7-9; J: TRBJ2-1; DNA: TGTGCCAGCAGCTCACTAAGCGGGAGGAGCTCCTACAATGAGCAGTTCTTC; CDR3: CASSSLSGRSSYNEQFF
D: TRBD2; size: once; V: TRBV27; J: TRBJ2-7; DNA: TGTGCCAGCAGTTTTATCGGGAGGCACTACGAGCAGTACTTC; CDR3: CASSFIGRHYEQYF
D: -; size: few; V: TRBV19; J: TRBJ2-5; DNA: TGTGCCAGTAATCCGGAAATTCGTTGTTTCTTC; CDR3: CASNPEIRCFF
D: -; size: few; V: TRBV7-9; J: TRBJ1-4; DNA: TGTGCCAGCAGCTTAATATCCTTACACGCCGCAACTAATGAAAAACTGTTTTTT; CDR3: CASSLISLHAATNEKLFF
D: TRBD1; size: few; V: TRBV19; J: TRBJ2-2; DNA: TGTGCCAGTACGGACAGGGGGTTGACAGGGGAGCTGTTTTTT; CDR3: CASTDRGLTGELFF
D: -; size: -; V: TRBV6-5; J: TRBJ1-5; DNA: TGTGCCAGCAGTTACTCGCGGGTTAGGGGCAATCAGCCCCAGCATTTT; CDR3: CASSYSRVRGNQPQHF
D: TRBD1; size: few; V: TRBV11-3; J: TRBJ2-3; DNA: TGTGCCAGCAGCCCCATGGACAGGGGCACAGATACGCAGTATTTT; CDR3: CASSPMDRGTDTQYF
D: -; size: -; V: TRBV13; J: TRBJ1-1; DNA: TGTGCCAGCAGCGAACCCAGTCACACTGAAGCTTTCTTT; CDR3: CASSEPSHTEAFF
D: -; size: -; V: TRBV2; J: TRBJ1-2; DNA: TGTGCCAGCGGGAAGGAATATGGCTACACCTTC; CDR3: CASGKEYGYTF
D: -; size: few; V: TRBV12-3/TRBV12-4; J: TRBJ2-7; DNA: TGTGCCAGCAGTTCCAGGGGGGGCTACTACGAGCAGTACTTC; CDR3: CASSSRGGYYEQYF
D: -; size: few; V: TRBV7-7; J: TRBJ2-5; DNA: TGTGCTAGCAGCTTCTTGGGATTTGGGAAAGAGACCCAGTACTTC; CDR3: CASSFLGFGKETQYF
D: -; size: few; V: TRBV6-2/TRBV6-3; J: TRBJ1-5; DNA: TGTGCCAGCGCACTCGGAGGTAACAATCAGCCCCAGCATTTT; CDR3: CASALGGNNQPQHF
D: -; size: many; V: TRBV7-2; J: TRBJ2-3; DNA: TGTGCCAGCAGCTATCCGGGCTCGGCCGGAGATACGCAGTATTTT; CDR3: CASSYPGSAGDTQYF
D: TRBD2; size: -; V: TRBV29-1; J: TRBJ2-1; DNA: TGCAGCGTTGAAATCGGGACTAGCGGGACCTACAATGAGCAGTTCTTC; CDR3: CSVEIGTSGTYNEQFF
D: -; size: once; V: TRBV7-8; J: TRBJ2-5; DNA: TGTGCCAGCAGGATGGGGGAGATAAACCAAGAGACCCAGTACTTC; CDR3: CASRMGEINQETQYF
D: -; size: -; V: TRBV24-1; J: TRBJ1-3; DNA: TGTGCCACCAGTGATTCAGGGACGCCAGGAAACACCATATATTTT; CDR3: CATSDSGTPGNTIYF
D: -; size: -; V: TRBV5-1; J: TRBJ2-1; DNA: TGCGCCAGCAGCTTGGCATTTTGGGGCAACGAGCAGTTCTTC; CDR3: CASSLAFWGNEQFF
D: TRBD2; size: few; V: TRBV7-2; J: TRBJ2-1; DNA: TGTGCCAGCAGCTTGGCGGGACTAGCGGGACAATTC; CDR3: CASSLAGLAGQF
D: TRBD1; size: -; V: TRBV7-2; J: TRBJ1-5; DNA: TGTGCCAGCAGCTCAAGACAGGGGTACATGCAGCCCCAGCATTTT; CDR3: CASSSRQGYMQPQHF
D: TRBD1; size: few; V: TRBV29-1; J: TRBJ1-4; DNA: TGCAGCTGCCGGGACAGGGGAACGGGGATTAATGAAAAACTGTTTTTT; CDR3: CSCRDRGTGINEKLFF
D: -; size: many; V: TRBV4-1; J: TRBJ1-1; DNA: TGCGCCAGCAGCCAACCCAGAGGAACTGAAGCTTTCTTT; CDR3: CASSQPRGTEAFF
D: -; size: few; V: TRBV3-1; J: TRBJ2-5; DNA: TGTGCCAGCAGCCAAGAAAGAGACAGTCTTCGGTATGAGCAGTACTTC; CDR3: CASSQERDSLRYEQYF
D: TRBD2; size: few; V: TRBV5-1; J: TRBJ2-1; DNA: TGCGCCAGCAGCACCGGGACTAGCAGGGGCGATGAGCAGTTCTTC; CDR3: CASSTGTSRGDEQFF
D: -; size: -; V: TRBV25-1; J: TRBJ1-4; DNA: TGTGCCAGCAGTGAGGCAGCCAGGGAAGCTGAAAAACTGTTTTTT; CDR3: CASSEAAREAEKLFF
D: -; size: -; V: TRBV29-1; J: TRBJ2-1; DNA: TGCAGCGTTGGGGGGGGGGCGAGGAATGAGCAGTTCTTC; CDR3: CSVGGGARNEQFF
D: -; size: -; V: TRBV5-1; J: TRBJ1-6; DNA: TGCGCCAGCAGCGTTTCCCCCCAGGGAAATAATTCACCCCTCCACTTT; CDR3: CASSVSPQGNNSPLHF
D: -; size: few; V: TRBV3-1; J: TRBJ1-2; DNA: TGTGCCAGCAGCCAAGAAAAATACAGGGCTAACTATGGCTACACCTTC; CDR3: CASSQEKYRANYGYTF
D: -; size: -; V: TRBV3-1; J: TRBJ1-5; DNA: TGTGCCAGCAGCCCGGGCCCCTATTCGGGGCCCCAGCATTTT; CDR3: CASSPGPYSGPQHF
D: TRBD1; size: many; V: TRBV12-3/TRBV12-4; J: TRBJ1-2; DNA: TGTGCCAGCAGCTTAGGGACAGGGAACTATGGCTACACCTTC; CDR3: CASSLGTGNYGYTF
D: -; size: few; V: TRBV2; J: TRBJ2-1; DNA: TGTGCCAGCAGTGTGGCGGCAGACTCCTACAATGAGCAGTTCTTC; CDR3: CASSVAADSYNEQFF
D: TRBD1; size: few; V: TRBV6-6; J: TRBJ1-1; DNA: TGTGCCAGCAGGATCACAGGGGTGGCTTTCTTT; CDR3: CASRITGVAFF
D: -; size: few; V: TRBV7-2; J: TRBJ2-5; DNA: TGTGCCAGCAGCAAGGAATTTGGTTTGGGAGAGACCCAGTACTTC; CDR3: CASSKEFGLGETQYF
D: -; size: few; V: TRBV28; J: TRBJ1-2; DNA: TGTGCCAGCAGTTCCGGGACAAACTATGGCTACACCTTC; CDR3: CASSSGTNYGYTF
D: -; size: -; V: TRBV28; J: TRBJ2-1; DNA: TGTGCCAGCAGTTTGCGCCTAACTAGGTACGGTAACTATGAGCAGTTCTTC; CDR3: CASSLRLTRYGNYEQFF
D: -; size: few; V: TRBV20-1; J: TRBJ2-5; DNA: TGCAGTGCCCGGGACTGGCAAGAGACCCAGTACTTC; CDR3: CSARDWQETQYF
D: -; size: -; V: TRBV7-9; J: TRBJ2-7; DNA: TGTGCCAGCAGCTTAGTCCTAACCTACGAGCAGTACTTC; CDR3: CASSLVLTYEQYF
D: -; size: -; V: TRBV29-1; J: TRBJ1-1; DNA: TGCAGCGTTTCAGCCCCCCCGGGGAACACTGAAGCTTTCTTT; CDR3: CSVSAPPGNTEAFF
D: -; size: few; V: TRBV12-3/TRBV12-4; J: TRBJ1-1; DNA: TGTGCCAGCAGATACACCCGGGACTCTCCACGGGGAGCTTTCTTT; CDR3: CASRYTRDSPRGAFF
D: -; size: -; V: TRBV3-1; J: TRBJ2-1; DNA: TGTGCCAGCAGCCCGGGCCCTACTGAGCAGTTCTTC; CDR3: CASSPGPTEQFF
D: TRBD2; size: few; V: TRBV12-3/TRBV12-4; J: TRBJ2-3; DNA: TGTGCCAGCAGTTTGTTTAGCGGGGGGGTTTTGGGGCTGGATACGCAGTATTTT; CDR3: CASSLFSGGVLGLDTQYF
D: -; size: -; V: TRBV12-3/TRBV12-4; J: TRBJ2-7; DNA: TGTGCCAGCAGCTTGGGGTCTACCTTTGCCTACGAGCAGTACTTC; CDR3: CASSLGSTFAYEQYF
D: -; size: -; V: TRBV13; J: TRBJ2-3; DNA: TGTGCCAGCAGCTGGTATGAGGGCGGGGGCACAGATACGCAGTATTTT; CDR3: CASSWYEGGGTDTQYF
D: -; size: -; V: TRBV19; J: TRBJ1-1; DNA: TGTGCCAGTAGTCTAGACCCCTTAAAGAGGACTGAAGCTTTCTTT; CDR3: CASSLDPLKRTEAFF
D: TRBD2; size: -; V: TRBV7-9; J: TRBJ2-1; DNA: TGTGCCAGCAGCCCTGGGGGGGTCCCAAACCCTTTAGGGTTCTTC; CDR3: CASSPGGVPNPLGFF
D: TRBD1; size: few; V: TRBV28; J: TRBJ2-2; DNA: TGTGCCAGCAGTTACCGGGACAGACCCACCGGGGAGCTGTTTTTT; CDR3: CASSYRDRPTGELFF